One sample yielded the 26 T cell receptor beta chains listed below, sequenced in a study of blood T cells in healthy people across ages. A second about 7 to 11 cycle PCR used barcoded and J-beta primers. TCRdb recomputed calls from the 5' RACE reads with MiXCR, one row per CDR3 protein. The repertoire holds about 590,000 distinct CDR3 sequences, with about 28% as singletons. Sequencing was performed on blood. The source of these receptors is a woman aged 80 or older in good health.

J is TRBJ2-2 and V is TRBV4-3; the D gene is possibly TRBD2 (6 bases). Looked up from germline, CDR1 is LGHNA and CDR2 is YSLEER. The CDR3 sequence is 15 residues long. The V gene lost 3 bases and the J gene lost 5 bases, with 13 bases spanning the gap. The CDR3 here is CASSHQTGLTGELFF. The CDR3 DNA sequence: TGCGCCAGCAGCCATCAAACGGGACTTACCGGGGAGCTGTTTTTT.

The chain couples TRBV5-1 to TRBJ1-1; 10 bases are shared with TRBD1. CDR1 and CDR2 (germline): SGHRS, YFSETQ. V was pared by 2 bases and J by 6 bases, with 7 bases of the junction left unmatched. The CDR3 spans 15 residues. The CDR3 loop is CASSLPSGTGAEAFF. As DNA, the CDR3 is TGCGCCAGCAGCTTACCTTCCGGGACAGGGGCTGAAGCTTTCTTT. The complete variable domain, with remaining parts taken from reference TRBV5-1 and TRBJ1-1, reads KAGVTQTPRYLIKTRGQQVTLSCSPISGHRSVSWYQQTPGQGLQFLFEYFSETQRNKGNFPGRFSGRQFSNSRSEMNVSTLELGDSALYLCASSLPSGTGAEAFFGQGTRLTVV.

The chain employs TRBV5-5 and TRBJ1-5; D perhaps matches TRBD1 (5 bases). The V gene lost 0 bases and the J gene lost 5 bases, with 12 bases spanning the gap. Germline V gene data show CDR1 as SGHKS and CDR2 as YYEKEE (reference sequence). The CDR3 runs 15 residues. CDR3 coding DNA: TGTGCCAGCAGCTTGGCCGCAGGGTCGCATCAGCCCCAGCATTTT. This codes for CASSLAAGSHQPQHF.

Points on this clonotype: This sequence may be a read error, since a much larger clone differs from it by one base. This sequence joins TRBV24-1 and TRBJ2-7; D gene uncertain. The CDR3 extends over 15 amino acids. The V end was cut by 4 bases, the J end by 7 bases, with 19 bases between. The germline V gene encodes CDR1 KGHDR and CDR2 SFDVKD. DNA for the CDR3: TGTGCCACCAGTGACTACGGGCCTTCCTACAATGAGCAGTACTTC. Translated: CATSDYGPSYNEQYF.

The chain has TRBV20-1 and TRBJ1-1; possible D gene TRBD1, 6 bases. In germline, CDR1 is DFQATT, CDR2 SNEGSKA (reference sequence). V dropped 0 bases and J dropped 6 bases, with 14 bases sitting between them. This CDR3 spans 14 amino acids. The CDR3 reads CSARDGGGTSEAFF. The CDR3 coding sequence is TGCAGTGCTAGAGATGGGGGCGGGACGTCTGAAGCTTTCTTT.

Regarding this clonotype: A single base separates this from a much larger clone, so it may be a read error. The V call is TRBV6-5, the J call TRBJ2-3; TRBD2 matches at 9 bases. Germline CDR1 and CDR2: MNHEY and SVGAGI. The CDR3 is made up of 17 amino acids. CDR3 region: CTSSYDSGGTATDTQYF. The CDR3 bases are TGTACCAGCAGTTACGATAGCGGGGGAACCGCAACAGATACGCAGTATTTT.

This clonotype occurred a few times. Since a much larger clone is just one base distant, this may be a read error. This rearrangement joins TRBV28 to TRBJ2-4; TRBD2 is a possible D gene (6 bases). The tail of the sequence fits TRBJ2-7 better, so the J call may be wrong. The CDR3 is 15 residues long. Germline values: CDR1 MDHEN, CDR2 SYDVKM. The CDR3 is CASSHPLTRGSEQYF. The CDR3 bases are TGTGCCAGCAGTCACCCCCTTACACGGGGGAGCGAGCAGTACTTC.

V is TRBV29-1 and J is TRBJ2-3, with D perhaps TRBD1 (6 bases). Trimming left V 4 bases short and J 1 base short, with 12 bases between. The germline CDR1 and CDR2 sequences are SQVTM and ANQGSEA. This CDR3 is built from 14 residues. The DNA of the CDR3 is TGCAGCGTTGGACGGAACAGGGGCACAGATACGCAGTATTTT. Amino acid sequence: CSVGRNRGTDTQYF.

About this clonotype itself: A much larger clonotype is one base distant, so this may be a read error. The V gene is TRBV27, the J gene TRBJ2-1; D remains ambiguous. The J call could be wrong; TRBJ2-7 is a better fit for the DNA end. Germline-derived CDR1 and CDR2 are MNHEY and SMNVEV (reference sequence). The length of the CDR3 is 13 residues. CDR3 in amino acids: CTTAVYRHGEQYF. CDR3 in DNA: TGTACCACAGCAGTTTACCGGCATGGTGAGCAGTACTTC.

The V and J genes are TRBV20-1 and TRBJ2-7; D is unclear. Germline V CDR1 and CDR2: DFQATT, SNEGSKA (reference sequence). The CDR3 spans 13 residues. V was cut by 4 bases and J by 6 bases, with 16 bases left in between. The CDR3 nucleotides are TGCAGTGCTACGTTGGTAGGGCGTCGCGAGCAGTACTTC. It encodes CSATLVGRREQYF.

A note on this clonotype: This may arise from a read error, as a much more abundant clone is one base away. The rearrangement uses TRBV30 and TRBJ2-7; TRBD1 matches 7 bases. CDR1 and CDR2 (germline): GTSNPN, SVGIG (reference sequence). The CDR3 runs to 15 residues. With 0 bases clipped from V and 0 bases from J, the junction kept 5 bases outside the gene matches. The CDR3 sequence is CAWSVEAGGSYEQYF. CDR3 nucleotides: TGTGCCTGGAGTGTGGAGGCAGGGGGCTCCTACGAGCAGTACTTC.

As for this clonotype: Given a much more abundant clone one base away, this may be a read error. In nucleotides, the CDR3 is TGCGCCAGCAGCTTGGGCACCCACCTCTCCTGCAATGAGCAGTTCTTC. Its protein is CASSLGTHLSCNEQFF. V is TRBV5-1 and J is TRBJ2-1; D uncertain. Germline V gene lookup returns CDR1 SGHRS and CDR2 YFSETQ. The CDR3 contains 16 residues. The full variable domain, rest sourced from reference TRBV5-1 and TRBJ2-1, is KAGVTQTPRYLIKTRGQQVTLSCSPISGHRSVSWYQQTPGQGLQFLFEYFSETQRNKGNFPGRFSGRQFSNSRSEMNVSTLELGDSALYLCASSLGTHLSCNEQFFGPGTRLTVL.

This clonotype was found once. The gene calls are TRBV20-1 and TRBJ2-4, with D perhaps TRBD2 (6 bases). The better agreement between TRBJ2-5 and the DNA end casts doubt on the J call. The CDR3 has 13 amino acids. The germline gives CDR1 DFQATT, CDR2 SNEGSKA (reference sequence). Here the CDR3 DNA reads TGCAGTGCTAGGGGAGGTGGGTGGGAGACCCAGTACTTC. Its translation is CSARGGGWETQYF.

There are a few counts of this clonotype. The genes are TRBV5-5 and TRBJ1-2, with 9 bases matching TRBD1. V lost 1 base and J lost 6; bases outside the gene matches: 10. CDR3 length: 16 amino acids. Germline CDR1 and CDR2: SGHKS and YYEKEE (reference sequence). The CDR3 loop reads CASSLSPGQGIHGYTF. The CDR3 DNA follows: TGTGCCAGCAGCTTGAGCCCGGGACAGGGAATTCATGGCTACACCTTC.

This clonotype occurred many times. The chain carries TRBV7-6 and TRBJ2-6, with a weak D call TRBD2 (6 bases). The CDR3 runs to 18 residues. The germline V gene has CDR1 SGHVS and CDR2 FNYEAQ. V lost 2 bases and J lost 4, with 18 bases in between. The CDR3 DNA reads TGTGCCAGCAGCTTATTTGGGATCGGGGGAGGCGGGGCCAACGTCCTGACTTTC. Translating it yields CASSLFGIGGGGANVLTF.

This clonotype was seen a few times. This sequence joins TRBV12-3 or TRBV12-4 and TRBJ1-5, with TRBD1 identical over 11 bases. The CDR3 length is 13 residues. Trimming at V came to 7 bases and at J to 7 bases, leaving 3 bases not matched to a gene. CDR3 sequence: CASTRTGGQPQHF. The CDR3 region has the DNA TGTGCCAGCACCCGGACAGGGGGCCAGCCCCAGCATTTT.

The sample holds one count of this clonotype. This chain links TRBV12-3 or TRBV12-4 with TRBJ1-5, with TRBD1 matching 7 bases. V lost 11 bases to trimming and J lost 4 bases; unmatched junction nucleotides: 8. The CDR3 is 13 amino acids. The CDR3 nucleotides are TGTGCCGGCAACGCAGGGGGGAATCAGCCCCAGCATTTT. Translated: CAGNAGGNQPQHF.

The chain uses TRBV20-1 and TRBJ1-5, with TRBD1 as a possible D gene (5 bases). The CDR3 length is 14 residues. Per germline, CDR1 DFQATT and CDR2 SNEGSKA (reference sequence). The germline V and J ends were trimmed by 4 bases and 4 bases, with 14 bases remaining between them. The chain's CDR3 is CSATVGQKNQPQHF. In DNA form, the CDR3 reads TGCAGTGCTACTGTGGGGCAGAAAAATCAGCCCCAGCATTTT.

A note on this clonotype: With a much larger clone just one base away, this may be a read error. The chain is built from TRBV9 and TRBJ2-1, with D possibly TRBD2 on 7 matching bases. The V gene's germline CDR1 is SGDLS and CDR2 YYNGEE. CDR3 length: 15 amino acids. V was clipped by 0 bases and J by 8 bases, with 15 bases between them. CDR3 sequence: CASSVGVGGADEQFF. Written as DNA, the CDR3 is TGTGCCAGCAGCGTAGGGGTGGGGGGGGCGGATGAGCAGTTCTTC.

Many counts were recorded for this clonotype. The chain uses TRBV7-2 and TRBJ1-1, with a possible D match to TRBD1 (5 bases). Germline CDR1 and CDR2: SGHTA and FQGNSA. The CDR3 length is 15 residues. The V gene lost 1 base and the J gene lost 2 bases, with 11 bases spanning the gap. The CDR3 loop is CASSLGGRTNTEAFF. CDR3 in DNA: TGTGCCAGCAGCTTAGGGGGACGGACCAACACTGAAGCTTTCTTT.

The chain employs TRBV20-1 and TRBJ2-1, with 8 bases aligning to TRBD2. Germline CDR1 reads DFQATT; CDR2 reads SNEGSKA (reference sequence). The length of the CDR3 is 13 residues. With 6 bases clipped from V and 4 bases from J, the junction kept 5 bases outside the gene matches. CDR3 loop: CSAKRGKYNEQFF. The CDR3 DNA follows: TGCAGTGCAAAGCGGGGGAAATACAATGAGCAGTTCTTC.

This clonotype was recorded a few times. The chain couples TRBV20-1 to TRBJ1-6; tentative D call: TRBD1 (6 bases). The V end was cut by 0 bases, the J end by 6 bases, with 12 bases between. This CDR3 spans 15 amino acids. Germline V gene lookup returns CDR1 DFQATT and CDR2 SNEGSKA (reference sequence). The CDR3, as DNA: TGCAGTGCTAGAGATTCGACAGGACTTAATTCACCCCTCCACTTT. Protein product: CSARDSTGLNSPLHF.

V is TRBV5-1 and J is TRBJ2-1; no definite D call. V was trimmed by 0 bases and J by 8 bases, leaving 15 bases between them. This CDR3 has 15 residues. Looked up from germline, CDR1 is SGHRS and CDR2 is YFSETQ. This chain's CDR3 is CASSLAEARLYEQFF. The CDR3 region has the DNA TGCGCCAGCAGCTTGGCCGAAGCGAGGCTATATGAGCAGTTCTTC. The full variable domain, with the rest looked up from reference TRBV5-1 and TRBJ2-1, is KAGVTQTPRYLIKTRGQQVTLSCSPISGHRSVSWYQQTPGQGLQFLFEYFSETQRNKGNFPGRFSGRQFSNSRSEMNVSTLELGDSALYLCASSLAEARLYEQFFGPGTRLTVL.

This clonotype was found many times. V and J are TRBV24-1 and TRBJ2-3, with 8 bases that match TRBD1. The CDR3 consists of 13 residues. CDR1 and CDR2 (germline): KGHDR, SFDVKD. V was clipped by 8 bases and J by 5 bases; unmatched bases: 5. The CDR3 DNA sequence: TGTGCCACCAAGGACAGGGCGGTAGATACGCAGTATTTT. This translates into CATKDRAVDTQYF.

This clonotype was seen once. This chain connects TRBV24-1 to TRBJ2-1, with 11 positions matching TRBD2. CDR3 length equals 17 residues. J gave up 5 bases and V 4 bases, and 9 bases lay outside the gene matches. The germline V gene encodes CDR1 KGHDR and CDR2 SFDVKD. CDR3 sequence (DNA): TGTGCCACCAGTGACTCAACCGGGACTAGCGGAAACAATGAGCAGTTCTTC. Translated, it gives CATSDSTGTSGNNEQFF.

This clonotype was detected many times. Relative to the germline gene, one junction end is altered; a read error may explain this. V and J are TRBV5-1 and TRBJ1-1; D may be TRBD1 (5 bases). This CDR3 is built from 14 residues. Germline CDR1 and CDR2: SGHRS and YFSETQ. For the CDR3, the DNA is TGTGCCAGCAGCTTGGACGGGGGGAACACTGAAGCTTTCTTT. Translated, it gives CASSLDGGNTEAFF.